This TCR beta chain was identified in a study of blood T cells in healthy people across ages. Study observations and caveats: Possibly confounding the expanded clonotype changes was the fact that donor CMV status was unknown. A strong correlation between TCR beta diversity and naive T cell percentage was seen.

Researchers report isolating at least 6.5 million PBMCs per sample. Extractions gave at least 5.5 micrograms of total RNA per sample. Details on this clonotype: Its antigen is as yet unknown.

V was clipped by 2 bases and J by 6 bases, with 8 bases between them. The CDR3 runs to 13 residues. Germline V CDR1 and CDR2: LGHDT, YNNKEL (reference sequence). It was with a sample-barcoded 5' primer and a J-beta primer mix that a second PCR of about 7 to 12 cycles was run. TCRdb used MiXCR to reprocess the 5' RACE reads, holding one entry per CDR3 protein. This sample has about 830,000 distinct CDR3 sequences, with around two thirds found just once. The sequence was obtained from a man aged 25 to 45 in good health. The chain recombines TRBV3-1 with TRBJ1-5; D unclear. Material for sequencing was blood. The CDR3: CASSQRFGQPQHF. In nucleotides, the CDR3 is TGTGCCAGCAGCCAAAGGTTTGGTCAGCCCCAGCATTTT.